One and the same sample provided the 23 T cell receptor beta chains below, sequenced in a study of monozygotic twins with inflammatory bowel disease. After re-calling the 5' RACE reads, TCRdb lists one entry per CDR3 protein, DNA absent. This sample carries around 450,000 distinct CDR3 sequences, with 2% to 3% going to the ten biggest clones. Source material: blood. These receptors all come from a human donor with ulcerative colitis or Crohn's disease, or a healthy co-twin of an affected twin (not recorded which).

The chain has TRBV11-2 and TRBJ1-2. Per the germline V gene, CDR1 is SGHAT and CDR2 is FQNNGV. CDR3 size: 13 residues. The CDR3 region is CASGSTANYGYTF.

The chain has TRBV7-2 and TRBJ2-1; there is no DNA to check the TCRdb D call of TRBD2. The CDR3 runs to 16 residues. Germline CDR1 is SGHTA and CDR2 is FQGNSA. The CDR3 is CASNLGPAGGPGEQFF.

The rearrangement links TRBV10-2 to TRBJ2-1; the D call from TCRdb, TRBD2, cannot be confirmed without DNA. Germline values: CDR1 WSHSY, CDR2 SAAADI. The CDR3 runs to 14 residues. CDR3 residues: CASSLAGWINEQFF.

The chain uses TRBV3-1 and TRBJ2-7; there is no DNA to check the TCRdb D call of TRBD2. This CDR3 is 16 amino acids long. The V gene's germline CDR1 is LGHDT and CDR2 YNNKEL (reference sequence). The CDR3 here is CASSPRRVKPSDEQYF.

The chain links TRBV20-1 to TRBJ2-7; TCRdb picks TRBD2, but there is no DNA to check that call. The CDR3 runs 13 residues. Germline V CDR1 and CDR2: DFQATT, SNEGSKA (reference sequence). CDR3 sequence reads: CSASLAGRYEQYF.

CDR3 region: CASSFSGVSGEQYF. The chain links TRBV5-1 to TRBJ2-7; TCRdb's D gene call, TRBD2, goes unchecked for lack of DNA. Germline CDR1 reads SGHRS; CDR2 reads YFSETQ. The CDR3 is made up of 14 amino acids.

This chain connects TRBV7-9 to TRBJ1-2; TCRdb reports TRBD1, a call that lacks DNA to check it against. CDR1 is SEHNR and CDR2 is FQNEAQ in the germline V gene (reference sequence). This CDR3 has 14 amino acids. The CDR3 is CASSLRDRFYGYTF.

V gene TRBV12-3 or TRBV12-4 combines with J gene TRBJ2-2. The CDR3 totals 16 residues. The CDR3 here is CASSLGLGRNTGELFF.

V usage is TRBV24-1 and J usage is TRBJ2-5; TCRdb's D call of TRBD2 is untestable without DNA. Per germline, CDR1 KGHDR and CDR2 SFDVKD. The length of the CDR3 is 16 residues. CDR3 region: CATAASGSGNQETQYF.

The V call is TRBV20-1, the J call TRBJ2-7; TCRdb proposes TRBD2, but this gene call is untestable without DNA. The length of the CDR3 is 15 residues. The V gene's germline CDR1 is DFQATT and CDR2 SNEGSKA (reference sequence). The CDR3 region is CSARDLTSGRGEQYF.

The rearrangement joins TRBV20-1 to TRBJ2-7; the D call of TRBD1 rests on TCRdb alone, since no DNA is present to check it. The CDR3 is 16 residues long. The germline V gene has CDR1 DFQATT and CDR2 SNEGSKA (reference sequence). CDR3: CSAESRRQRLSYEQYF.

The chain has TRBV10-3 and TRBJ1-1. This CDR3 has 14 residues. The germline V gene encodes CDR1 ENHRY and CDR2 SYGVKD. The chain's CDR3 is CAISWTVQNTEAFF.

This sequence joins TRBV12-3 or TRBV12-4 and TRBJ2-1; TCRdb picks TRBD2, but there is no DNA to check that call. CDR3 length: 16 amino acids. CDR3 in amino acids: CASSFTGTPSPDEQFF.

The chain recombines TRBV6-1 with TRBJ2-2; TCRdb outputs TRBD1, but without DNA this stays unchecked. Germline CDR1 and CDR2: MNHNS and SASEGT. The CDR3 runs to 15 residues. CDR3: CASTDLLQGAGELFF.

The CDR3 spells CASSPLAGGDTEAFF. The chain employs TRBV18 and TRBJ1-1. The CDR3 loop spans 15 amino acids. The germline gives CDR1 KGHSH, CDR2 LQKENI.

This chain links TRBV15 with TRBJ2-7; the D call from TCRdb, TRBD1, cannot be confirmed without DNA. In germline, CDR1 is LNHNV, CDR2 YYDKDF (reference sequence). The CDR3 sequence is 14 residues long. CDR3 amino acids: CATSINRAGYEQYF.

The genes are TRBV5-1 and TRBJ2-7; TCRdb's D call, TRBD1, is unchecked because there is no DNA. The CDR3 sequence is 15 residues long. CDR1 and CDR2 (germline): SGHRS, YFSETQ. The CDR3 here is CASSFWLGQGYEQYF.

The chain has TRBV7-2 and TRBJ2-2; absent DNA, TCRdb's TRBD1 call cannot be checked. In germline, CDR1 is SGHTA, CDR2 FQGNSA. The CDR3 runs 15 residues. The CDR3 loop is CASSSRQGRTGELFF.

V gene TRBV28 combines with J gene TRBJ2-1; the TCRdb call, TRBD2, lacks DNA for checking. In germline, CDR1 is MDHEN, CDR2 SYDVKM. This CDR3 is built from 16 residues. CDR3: CASRQTSGNSYNEQFF.

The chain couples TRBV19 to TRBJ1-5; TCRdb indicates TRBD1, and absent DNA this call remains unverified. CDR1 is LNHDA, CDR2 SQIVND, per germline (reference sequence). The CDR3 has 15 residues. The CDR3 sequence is CASSIWYGPHQPQHF.

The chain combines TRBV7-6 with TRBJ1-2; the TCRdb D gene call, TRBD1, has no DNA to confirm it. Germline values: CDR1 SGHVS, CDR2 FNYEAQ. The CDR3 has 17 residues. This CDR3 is CASSLDRWAQGLGGYTF.

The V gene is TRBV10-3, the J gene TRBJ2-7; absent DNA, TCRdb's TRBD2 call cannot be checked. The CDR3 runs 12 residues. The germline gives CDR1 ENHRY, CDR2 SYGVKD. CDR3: CAISRSSGEQYF.

The CDR3 loop is CSAKEPVTPLHF. This chain uses TRBV20-1 with TRBJ1-6. Germline CDR1 is DFQATT and CDR2 is SNEGSKA (reference sequence). The CDR3 is made up of 12 amino acids.